What follows is one TCR beta chain and its context. Antigen: not known. This specimen belongs to a study of cytomegalovirus exposure and HLA in healthy donors. Study as a whole: The 90 to 150 validation repertoires used the same platform as the 550 to 850 first-cohort repertoires (as reported by a later analysis).

Study observations and caveats: Confirmation was obtained in vitro that three CMV-associated chains are specific for CMV antigens. Researchers counted 164 TCR beta chains as cytomegalovirus-associated.

The CDR3 sequence is 17 residues long. CDR1 is SGHAT and CDR2 is FQNNGV in the germline V gene. V lost 1 base to trimming and J lost 2 bases; unmatched junction nucleotides: 9. TCRdb's copy holds only in-frame clones and misses some; the assay was immunoSEQ multiplex PCR. The data show 150,000 to 200,000 clones, with 86% seen just once and over 1.1% held by the top ten. Sequencing was done on a sample of PBMCs. The rearrangement links TRBV11-2 to TRBJ2-5; 8 positions agree with TRBD2. The receptor was derived from a woman under 30 in good health and CMV-seronegative. CDR3 coding DNA: TGTGCCAGCAGCTTAGCATACAGCGGGAGAATACAAGAGACCCAGTACTTC. Its translation: CASSLAYSGRIQETQYF.